The clone carrying this T cell receptor (beta chain) was detected many times. This specimen comes from a study of T cells in Graves' hyperthyroidism and ophthalmopathy. Study in general: The initial diagnosis was the point when peripheral blood was collected, ahead of any treatment.

TCR beta CDR3 sequences were amplified from RNA transcripts. An initial round of RT-PCR targeting the TCR CDR3 relied on the HTBI primer set. TCRdb passed the multiplex PCR reads through MiXCR, listing each CDR3 protein once. The table lists approximately 630,000 distinct CDR3 sequences, 16% of them singletons. Across 18 months, stable Graves' hyperthyroidism was marked by no progression to ophthalmopathy. With a duration under 2 months, the hyperthyroidism was newly diagnosed in patients aged 18 to 65. The diagnoses drew upon clinical symptoms, serum thyroxine and TRAb, thyroid ultrasound and orbital computed tomography. The length of the CDR3 is 19 residues. The V and J ends lost 3 bases and 7 bases, in that order; junction bases with no gene match: 19.

Sequenced sample: blood. The TCR sequence derives from a woman in her twenties or thirties with Graves' hyperthyroidism. J is TRBJ2-1 and V is TRBV12-3 or TRBV12-4, with 9 bases lining up with TRBD1. This CDR3 reads CASSFSTSPNRGRGNEQFF. The CDR3 nucleotides are TGTGCCAGCAGTTTTAGTACATCCCCGAACAGGGGGCGAGGGAATGAGCAGTTCTTC.